This TCR beta chain came from a study of naive and memory T cell subsets. Per germline, CDR1 LNHDA and CDR2 SQIVND (reference sequence). CDR3 size: 15 residues. Trimming stripped 3 bases from V and 4 bases from J, with 15 bases between. Both TRBC1 and TRBC2 were covered by a beta constant-region primer of two equimolar oligonucleotides. TCRdb re-analysed the UMI-ligation and nested PCR reads in MiXCR, keeping a single row per CDR3 protein. The sample includes 84,000 or so distinct CDR3 sequences, around 7% seen only once; the top ten take 1.6%. The rearrangement joins TRBV19 to TRBJ2-5; D call uncertain. The specimen was central memory CD4+ T cells from blood. The sequence was collected from a human donor in good health. The CDR3 loop is CASSILGEWGETQYF. CDR3 nucleotides: TGTGCCAGTAGTATTTTGGGTGAATGGGGAGAGACCCAGTACTTC.